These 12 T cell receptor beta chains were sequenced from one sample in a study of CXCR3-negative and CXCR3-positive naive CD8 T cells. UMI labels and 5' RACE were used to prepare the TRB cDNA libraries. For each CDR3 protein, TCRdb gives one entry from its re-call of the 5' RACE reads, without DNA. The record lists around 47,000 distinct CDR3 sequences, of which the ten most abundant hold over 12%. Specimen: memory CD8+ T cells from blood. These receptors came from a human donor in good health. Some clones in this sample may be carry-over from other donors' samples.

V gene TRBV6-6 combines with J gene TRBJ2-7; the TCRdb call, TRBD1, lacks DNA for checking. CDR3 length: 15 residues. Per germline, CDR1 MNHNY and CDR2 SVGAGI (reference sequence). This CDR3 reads CASRTWTGPSYEQYF.

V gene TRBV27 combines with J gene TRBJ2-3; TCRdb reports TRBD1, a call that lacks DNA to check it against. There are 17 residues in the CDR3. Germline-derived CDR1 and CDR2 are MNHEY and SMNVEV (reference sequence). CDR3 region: CASSLSAAGQGADTQYF.

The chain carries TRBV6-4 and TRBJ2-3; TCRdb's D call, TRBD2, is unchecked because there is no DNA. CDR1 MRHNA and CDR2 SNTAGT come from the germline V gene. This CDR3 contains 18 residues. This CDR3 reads CASSFSATSGGYTDTQYF.

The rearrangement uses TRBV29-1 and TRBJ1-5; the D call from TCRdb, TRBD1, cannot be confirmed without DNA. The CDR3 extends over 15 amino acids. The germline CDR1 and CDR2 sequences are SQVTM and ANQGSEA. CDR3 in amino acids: CSTAGQGGGGQPQHF.

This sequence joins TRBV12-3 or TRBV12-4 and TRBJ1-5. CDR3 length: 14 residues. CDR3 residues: CASSLVGFYQPQHF.

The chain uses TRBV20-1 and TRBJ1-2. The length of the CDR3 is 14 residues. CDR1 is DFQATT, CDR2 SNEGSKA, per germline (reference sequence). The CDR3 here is CSAREDRGLYGYTF.

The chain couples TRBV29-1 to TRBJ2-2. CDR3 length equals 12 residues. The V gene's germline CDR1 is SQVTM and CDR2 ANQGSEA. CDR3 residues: CSVEEATGELFF.

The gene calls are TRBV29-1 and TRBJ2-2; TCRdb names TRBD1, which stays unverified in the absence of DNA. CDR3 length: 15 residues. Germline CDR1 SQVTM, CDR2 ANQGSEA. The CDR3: CSVELDRGFTGELFF.

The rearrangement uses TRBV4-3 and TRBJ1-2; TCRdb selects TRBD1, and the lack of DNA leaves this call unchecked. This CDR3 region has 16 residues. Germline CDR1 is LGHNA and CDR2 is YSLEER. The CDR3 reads CASSQDVRDWNYGYTF.

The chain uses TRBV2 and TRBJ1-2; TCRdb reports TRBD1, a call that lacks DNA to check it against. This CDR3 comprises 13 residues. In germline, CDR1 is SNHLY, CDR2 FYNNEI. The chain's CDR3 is CASSAGANYGYTF.

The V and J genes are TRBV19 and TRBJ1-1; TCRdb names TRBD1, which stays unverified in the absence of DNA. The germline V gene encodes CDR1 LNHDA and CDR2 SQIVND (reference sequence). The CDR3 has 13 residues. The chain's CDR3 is CASSAGTAIEAFF.

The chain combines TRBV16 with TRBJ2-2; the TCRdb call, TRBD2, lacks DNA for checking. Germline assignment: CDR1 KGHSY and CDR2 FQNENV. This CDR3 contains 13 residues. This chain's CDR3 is CASSLLDFGELFF.